The 8 T cell receptor beta chains presented below share a single source sample, sequenced in a study of T cells in Graves' hyperthyroidism and ophthalmopathy. TCR beta CDR3 region amplification was performed from RNA transcripts. In the first-round RT-PCR of the TCR CDR3, the HTBI primer set was used. Via MiXCR, TCRdb re-called the multiplex PCR reads, giving one row per CDR3 protein. Of 490,000 or so distinct CDR3 sequences listed, 15% to 20% were seen once; the top ten hold over 45%. Material for sequencing was blood. These receptor sequences come from a man between 35 and 55 years old with Graves' ophthalmopathy.

DNA for the CDR3: TGTGCCATCAGGGCCTCGGACAGTTACAATGAGCAGTTCTTC. Protein sequence: CAIRASDSYNEQFF. The chain joins TRBV10-3 to TRBJ2-1; maybe TRBD1 (6 bases). Germline V lookup: CDR1 ENHRY, CDR2 SYGVKD. The CDR3 sequence is 14 residues long. V was clipped by 6 bases and J by 4 bases, with 13 bases between them.

The chain recombines TRBV19 with TRBJ2-7; no clear D gene. This CDR3 is built from 14 residues. V gave up 2 bases and J gave up 0 bases, with 8 bases separating them. The germline V gene encodes CDR1 LNHDA and CDR2 SQIVND (reference sequence). The CDR3 loop reads CASSIMYSSYEQYF. The CDR3, as DNA: TGTGCCAGTAGTATAATGTATAGCTCCTACGAGCAGTACTTC.

V gene TRBV24-1 combines with J gene TRBJ2-3; possibly TRBD2 for D (5 bases). Germline loops: CDR1 KGHDR, CDR2 SFDVKD. The V and J ends lost 7 bases and 3 bases respectively, with 10 bases between them. The CDR3 is 13 residues long. The chain's CDR3 is CATSEGVTDTQYF. In nucleotides, the CDR3 is TGTGCCACCAGCGAGGGAGTAACAGATACGCAGTATTTT.

This clonotype was counted a few times. The V gene is TRBV7-6, the J gene TRBJ2-1, with 8 bases that match TRBD2. Germline lookup yields CDR1 SGHVS and CDR2 FNYEAQ. CDR3 length: 16 amino acids. V shed 1 base, J shed 1 base, and the junction held 3 bases outside the gene matches. The CDR3 reads CASSLGRGGSYNEQFF. CDR3 DNA: TGTGCCAGCAGCTTAGGCCGGGGGGGGTCCTACAATGAGCAGTTCTTC. The complete variable domain, with remaining parts taken from reference TRBV7-6 and TRBJ2-1, reads GAGVSQSPRYKVTKRGQDVALRCDPISGHVSLYWYRQALGQGPEFLTYFNYEAQQDKSGLPNDRFSAERPEGSISTLTIQRTEQRDSAMYRCASSLGRGGSYNEQFFGPGTRLTVL.

This clonotype was seen a few times. The gene calls are TRBV7-8 and TRBJ2-3; D not resolved. With 5 bases removed from V and 4 bases from J, the gap between germline ends came to 13 bases. Germline CDR1 and CDR2: SGHVS and FQNEAQ. CDR3 length equals 14 residues. CDR3 protein: CASSGDVWPDTQYF. The CDR3 nucleotides read TGTGCCAGCAGCGGCGATGTCTGGCCAGATACGCAGTATTTT.

The chain combines TRBV28 with TRBJ1-6; 9 bases line up with TRBD1. CDR3 length: 13 amino acids. Germline loops: CDR1 MDHEN, CDR2 SYDVKM. The trim removed 8 bases at V and 7 bases at J, leaving 3 bases unmatched. CDR3 in amino acids: CASAGTGNSPLHF. The CDR3 DNA sequence: TGTGCCAGCGCCGGGACAGGGAATTCACCCCTCCACTTT. The full variable domain, in which reference TRBV28 and TRBJ1-6 provide the parts outside the CDR3, is DVKVTQSSRYLVKRTGEKVFLECVQDMDHENMFWYRQDPGLGLRLIYFSYDVKMKEKGDIPEGYSVSREKKERFSLILESASTNQTSMYLCASAGTGNSPLHFGNGTRLTVT.

A few counts support this clonotype. CDR3 sequence (DNA): TGTGCCAGCTCACCACCGGGGGGCTTAGCCAAAAACATTCAGTACTTC. Translating gives CASSPPGGLAKNIQYF. The chain combines TRBV18 with TRBJ2-4; perhaps D is TRBD1 or TRBD2 (6 bases each). In germline, CDR1 is KGHSH, CDR2 LQKENI. This CDR3 is built from 16 residues. The V end lost 0 bases, the J end lost 0 bases, and 9 bases lay between the germline ends.

This clonotype was counted ten times or more. The rearrangement joins TRBV30 to TRBJ1-4; D gene ambiguous. CDR1 and CDR2 from the germline V gene are GTSNPN and SVGIG (reference sequence). Trimming removed 0 bases from V and 0 bases from J, with 5 bases in between. The CDR3 sequence is 14 residues long. Here the CDR3 DNA reads TGTGCCTGGAGTGTAGATTCAACTAATGAAAAACTGTTTTTT. Protein product: CAWSVDSTNEKLFF.